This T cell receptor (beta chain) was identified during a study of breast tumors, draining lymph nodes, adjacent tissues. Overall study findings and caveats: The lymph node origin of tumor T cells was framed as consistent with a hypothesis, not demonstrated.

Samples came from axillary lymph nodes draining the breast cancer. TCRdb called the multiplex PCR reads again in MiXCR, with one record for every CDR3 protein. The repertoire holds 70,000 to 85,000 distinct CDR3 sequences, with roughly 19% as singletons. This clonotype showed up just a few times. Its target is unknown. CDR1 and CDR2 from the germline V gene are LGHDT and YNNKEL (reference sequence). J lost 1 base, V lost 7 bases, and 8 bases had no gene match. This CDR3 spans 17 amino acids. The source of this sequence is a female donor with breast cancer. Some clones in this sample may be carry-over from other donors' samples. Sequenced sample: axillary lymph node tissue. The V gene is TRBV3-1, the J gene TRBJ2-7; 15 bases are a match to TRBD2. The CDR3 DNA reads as TGTGCCAGCACCCTGGGACTAGCGGGAGGTAGGTCCTACGAGCAGTACTTC. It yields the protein CASTLGLAGGRSYEQYF.